This entry is about one T cell receptor (beta chain). Antigen specificity is unknown. This specimen belongs to a study of cytomegalovirus exposure and HLA in healthy donors. Healthy bone marrow donors made up the donor group. At collection, donors were nominally healthy, but unrecorded immune exposures were probable. This PCR relied on a set of 60 Vbeta primers and 13 Jbeta primers. Original analysis: Approximately 73 million unique TCR beta chains, about 12 million shared, were counted in a later analysis. Data came from immunoSEQ multiplex PCR; TCRdb stores just in-frame clones and leaves some out. That table gives V, J and clone size, and the DNA gave D and trimming. This table holds 180,000 or so clones, around 76% found once. The study, taken as a whole, reports: Most TCR beta V segments were productive about 90% or about 30% of the time in an earlier analysis.

Sequenced material: PBMCs. The sequence came from a woman aged 25 to 39 in good health and CMV-seropositive.

Written as DNA, the CDR3 is TGCGCCAGCAGTGAACAGCGGGGGGGCTTGGGGGAGCTGTTTTTT. Amino acids: CASSEQRGGLGELFF. V is TRBV10-1 and J is TRBJ2-2, with 10 bases identical to TRBD2. With 3 bases clipped from V and 8 bases from J, the junction kept 6 bases outside the gene matches. The CDR3 length is 15 residues. Germline assignment: CDR1 WNHNN and CDR2 SYGVQD (reference sequence).